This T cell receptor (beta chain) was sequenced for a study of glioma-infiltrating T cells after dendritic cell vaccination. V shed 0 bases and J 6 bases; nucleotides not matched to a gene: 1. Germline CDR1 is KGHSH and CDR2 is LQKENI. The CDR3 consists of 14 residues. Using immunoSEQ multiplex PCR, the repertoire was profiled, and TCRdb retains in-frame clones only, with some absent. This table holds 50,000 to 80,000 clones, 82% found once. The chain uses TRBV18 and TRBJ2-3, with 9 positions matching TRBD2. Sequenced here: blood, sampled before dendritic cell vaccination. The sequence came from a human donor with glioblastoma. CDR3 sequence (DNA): TGTGCCAGCTCACCACCTAGCGGGGGCGATACGCAGTATTTT. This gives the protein CASSPPSGGDTQYF.